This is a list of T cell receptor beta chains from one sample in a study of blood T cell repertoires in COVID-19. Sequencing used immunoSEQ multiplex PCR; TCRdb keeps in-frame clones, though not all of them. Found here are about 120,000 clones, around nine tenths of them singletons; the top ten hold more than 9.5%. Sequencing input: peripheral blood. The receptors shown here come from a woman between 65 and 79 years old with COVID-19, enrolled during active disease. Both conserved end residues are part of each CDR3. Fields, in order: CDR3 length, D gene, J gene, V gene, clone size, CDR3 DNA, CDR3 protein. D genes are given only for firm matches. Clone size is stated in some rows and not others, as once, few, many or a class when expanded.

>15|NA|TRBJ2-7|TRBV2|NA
TGTGCTGATAGCCCCCACAGGGCTAGCTCCTACGAGCAGTACTTC
CADSPHRASSYEQYF
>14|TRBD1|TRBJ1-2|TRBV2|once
TGTGCCAGCAGTGCCGCAGGGGGCCACTATGGCTACACCTTC
CASSAAGGHYGYTF
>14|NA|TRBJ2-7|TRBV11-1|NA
TGTGCCAGCAGTGCCGAGACAGGCCACTACGAGCAGTACTTC
CASSAETGHYEQYF
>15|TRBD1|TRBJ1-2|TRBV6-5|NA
TGTGCCAGCACCCGGACAGGGGTAGTTGACTATGGCTACACCTTC
CASTRTGVVDYGYTF
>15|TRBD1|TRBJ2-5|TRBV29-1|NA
TGCAGCGCCCGCCGGGACAGGGAGGGGTTAGGGACCCAGTACTTC
CSARRDREGLGTQYF
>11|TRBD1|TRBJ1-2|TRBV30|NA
TGTGCCTGGAAGACAGGGGTCGGCTACACCTTC
CAWKTGVGYTF
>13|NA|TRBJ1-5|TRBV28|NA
TGTGCCAGCAGTCGACAGCTCCTCCAGCCCCAGCATTTT
CASSRQLLQPQHF
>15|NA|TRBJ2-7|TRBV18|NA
TGTGCCAGCTCACCTTCATCGGGACAAGGGGCCTCGCAGTACTTC
CASSPSSGQGASQYF
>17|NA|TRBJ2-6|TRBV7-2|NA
TGTGCCAGCAGCTTAGCGGGGGGATTTTCTGGGGCCAACGTCCTGACTTTC
CASSLAGGFSGANVLTF
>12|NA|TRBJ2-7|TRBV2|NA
TGTGCCAGCAAACAGGCGAACTACGAGCAGTACTTC
CASKQANYEQYF
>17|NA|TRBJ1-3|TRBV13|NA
TGTGCCAGCAGCTCGCGGACAGAATGGGGGGGAAGAAACACCATATATTTT
CASSSRTEWGGRNTIYF
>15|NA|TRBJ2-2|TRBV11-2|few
TGTGCCAGCAGCTTTGGGACTTGGAACACCGGGGAGCTGTTTTTT
CASSFGTWNTGELFF
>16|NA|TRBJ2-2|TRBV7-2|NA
TGTGCCAGCAGCTTAGTACCGGAGGGCTCTGTAGGGGAGCTGTTTTTT
CASSLVPEGSVGELFF
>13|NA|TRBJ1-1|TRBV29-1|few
TGCAGCGTTGTAGGCAGGGAAGGTACTGAAGCTTTCTTT
CSVVGREGTEAFF
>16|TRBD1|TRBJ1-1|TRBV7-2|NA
TGTGCCAGCAGCTTAGTGCGGCAGGGGGCGCGCACTGAAGCTTTCTTT
CASSLVRQGARTEAFF
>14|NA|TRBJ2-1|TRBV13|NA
TGTGCCAGCAGCCCGTCCTTAAGGGGCGATGAGCAGTTCTTC
CASSPSLRGDEQFF
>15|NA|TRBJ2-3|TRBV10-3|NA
TGTGCCATCAGTGCCGGGACACGAAGCACAGATACGCAGTATTTT
CAISAGTRSTDTQYF
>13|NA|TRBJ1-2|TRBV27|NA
TGTGCCAGCAGCCCACAGGCTAACTATGGCTACACCTTC
CASSPQANYGYTF
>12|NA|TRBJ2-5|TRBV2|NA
TGTGCCAGCAGTCAGGGGTCGGAGACCCAGTACTTC
CASSQGSETQYF
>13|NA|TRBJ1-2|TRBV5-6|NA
TGTGCCAGCAGCTTACCGCAGGGGTATGGCTACACCTTC
CASSLPQGYGYTF
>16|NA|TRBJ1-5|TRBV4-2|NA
TGTGCCAGCAGCCCCGAGGTAGGCCTTCGCAATCAGCCCCAGCATTTT
CASSPEVGLRNQPQHF
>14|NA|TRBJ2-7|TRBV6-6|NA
TGTGCCAGCAGTTCCCGGGACTTGGCCTACGAGCAGTACTTC
CASSSRDLAYEQYF
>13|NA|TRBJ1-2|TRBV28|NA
TGTGCCAGCAGGCAGGGGCCCAACTATGGCTACACCTTC
CASRQGPNYGYTF
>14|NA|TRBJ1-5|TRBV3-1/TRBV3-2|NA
TGTGCCAGCAGCCGTACAGTATCCAATCAGCCCCAGCATTTT
CASSRTVSNQPQHF
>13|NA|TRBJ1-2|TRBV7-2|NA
TGTGCCAGCAGCGCGTTCGATCTTTATGGCTACACCTTC
CASSAFDLYGYTF
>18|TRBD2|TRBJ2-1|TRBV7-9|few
TGTGCCAGCAGCTTAGCTGGTGGGACGGGGGGGCCTTTGAATGAGCAGTTCTTC
CASSLAGGTGGPLNEQFF
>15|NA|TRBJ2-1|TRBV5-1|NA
TGCGCCAGCAGCTCTCATCAGGGTACCTACAATGAGCAGTTCTTC
CASSSHQGTYNEQFF
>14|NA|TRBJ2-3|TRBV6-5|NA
TGTGCCAGCAGTTCCTTTATTAGCACAGATACGCAGTATTTT
CASSSFISTDTQYF
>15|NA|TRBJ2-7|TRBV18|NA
TGTGCCAGCTCGCCCCGGGACGGGAGCTCCTACGAGCAGTACTTC
CASSPRDGSSYEQYF
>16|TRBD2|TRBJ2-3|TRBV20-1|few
TGCAGTGCTAGTGACTTACTAGCGGGGGGCACAGATACGCAGTATTTT
CSASDLLAGGTDTQYF
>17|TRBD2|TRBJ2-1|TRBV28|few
TGTGCCACGACTAGCGGGGGGGCGAAGGATTCCTACAATGAGCAGTTCTTC
CATTSGGAKDSYNEQFF
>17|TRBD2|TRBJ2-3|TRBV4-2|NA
TGTGCCAGCAGCAACAAACTAGCGGGGGGGGGCACAGATACGCAGTATTTT
CASSNKLAGGGTDTQYF
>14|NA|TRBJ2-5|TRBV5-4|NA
TGTGCCAGCAGATTGGATATGCAGCAAGAGACCCAGTACTTC
CASRLDMQQETQYF
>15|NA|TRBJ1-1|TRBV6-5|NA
TGTGCCAGCAGTTACTCTCTGGGGGCGTCTTCTGAAGCTTTCTTT
CASSYSLGASSEAFF
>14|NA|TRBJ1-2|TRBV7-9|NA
TGTGCCAGCAGCTCTACAGGCGCTCTGCGGGGCTACACCTTC
CASSSTGALRGYTF
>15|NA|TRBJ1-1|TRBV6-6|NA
TGTGCCAGCCTACAAGCACAGGGATCGAACACTGAAGCTTTCTTT
CASLQAQGSNTEAFF
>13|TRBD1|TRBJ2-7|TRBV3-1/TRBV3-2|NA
TGTGCCAGCAGCCAAGCTCCAGGGGGTGAGCAGTACTTC
CASSQAPGGEQYF
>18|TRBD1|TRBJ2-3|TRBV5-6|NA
TGTGCCAGCAGCTCGGAAGGGGGACAGGGAGGAACTACAGATACGCAGTATTTT
CASSSEGGQGGTTDTQYF
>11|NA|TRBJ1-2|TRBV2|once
TGTGCCAGCAGTGGGGGGAGGGGCTACACCTTC
CASSGGRGYTF
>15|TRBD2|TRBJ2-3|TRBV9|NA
TGTGCCAGCAGCGTATCGAGCGGGGGGGCCGATACGCAGTATTTT
CASSVSSGGADTQYF
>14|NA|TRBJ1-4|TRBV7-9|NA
TGTGCCAGCAGCTTAACAGGGATGTATGAAAAACTGTTTTTT
CASSLTGMYEKLFF
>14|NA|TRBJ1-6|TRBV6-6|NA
TGTGCCAGCAGGGCGGCGGGCGGCAATTCACCCCTCCACTTT
CASRAAGGNSPLHF
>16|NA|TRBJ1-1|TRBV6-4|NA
TGTGCCAGCAGCCCGGGGGGACTAAGGGAAACCGCGGGAGCTTTCTTT
CASSPGGLRETAGAFF
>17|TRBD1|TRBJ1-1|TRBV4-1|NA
TGCGCCAGCAGCCACTCCGGGACAGGGGTTGCGGGCACTGAAGCTTTCTTT
CASSHSGTGVAGTEAFF
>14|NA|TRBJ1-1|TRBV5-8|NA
TGTGCCAGCAGCTTGGCCCCCGGGGACACTGAAGCTTTCTTT
CASSLAPGDTEAFF
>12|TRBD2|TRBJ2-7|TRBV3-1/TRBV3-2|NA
TGTGCCAGCAGTCGGACTAGCTCCGAGCAGTACTTC
CASSRTSSEQYF
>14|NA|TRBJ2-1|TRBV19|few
TGTGCCAGTAGTATGGGGCTCCGTGTCCATGAGCAGTTCTTC
CASSMGLRVHEQFF
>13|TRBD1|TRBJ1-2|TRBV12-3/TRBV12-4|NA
TGTGCCAGCAGTCCCGGACAGGTCTATGGCTACACCTTC
CASSPGQVYGYTF
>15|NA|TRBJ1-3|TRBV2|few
TGTGCCAGCGCCCCATTACAGATTTCTGGAAACACCATATATTTT
CASAPLQISGNTIYF
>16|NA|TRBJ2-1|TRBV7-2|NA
TGTGCCAGCAGCCCGTGGTTTAGTAGCCAATTCAATGAGCAGTTCTTC
CASSPWFSSQFNEQFF
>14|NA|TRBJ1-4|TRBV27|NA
TGTGCCAGCAGTCGTGGCAGGGTGGGCGAAAAACTGTTTTTT
CASSRGRVGEKLFF
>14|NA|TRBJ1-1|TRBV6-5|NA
TGTGCCAGCGGGTGGGGGGGGCCGGCAACTGAAGCTTTCTTT
CASGWGGPATEAFF
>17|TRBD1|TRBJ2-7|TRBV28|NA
TGTGCCAGCAGTTTAATTTTGGGACAGGACCAATTCTACGAGCAGTACTTC
CASSLILGQDQFYEQYF
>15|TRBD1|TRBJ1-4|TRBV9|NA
TGTGCCAGCAGCGAATCCGGGACAGCTAATGAAAAACTGTTTTTT
CASSESGTANEKLFF
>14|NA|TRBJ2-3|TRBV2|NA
TGTGCCAGAGGCGCCGGGACTAGCACAGATACGCAGTATTTT
CARGAGTSTDTQYF
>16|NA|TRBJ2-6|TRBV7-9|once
TGTGCCAGCAGCTTGCACAGTTGGGTTGGGGCCAACGTCCTGACTTTC
CASSLHSWVGANVLTF
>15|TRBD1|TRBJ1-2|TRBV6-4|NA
TGTGCCAGCAGCGGGACAGCCCGGGGTAAAGCGGGCTACACCTTC
CASSGTARGKAGYTF